The clone carrying this T cell receptor (beta chain) was seen repeatedly, ten times or more. What it recognizes is unknown. This CDR3 has 15 residues. V lost 0 bases to trimming and J lost 3 bases; unmatched junction nucleotides: 3. Looked up from germline, CDR1 is SGDLS and CDR2 is YYNGEE. These data originate in a study of breast tumors, draining lymph nodes, adjacent tissues. Study findings and constraints: Luminal-like breast cancer showed significantly higher tumor–nontumor repertoire similarity than basal-like. The data were judged consistent with most tumor T cells coming from lymph node and expanding in tumor.

TCRdb redid the calling of the multiplex PCR reads with MiXCR, one entry per CDR3 protein. Found here are 70,000 to 95,000 distinct CDR3 sequences, roughly a fifth of them singletons; the top ten hold 2% to 3%. The lymph nodes were axillary draining lymph nodes from breast cancer patients. V is TRBV9 and J is TRBJ2-3, with TRBD2 matching over 8 bases. This TCR was recovered from a female donor with breast cancer. Some clones in this sample may be carry-over from other donors' samples. Sequencing input: axillary lymph node tissue. The CDR3 DNA sequence: TGTGCCAGCAGCGTAGGCGGGGGGCGGACAGATACGCAGTATTTT. Amino acid sequence: CASSVGGGRTDTQYF.